This T cell receptor (beta chain) was documented in a study of response to subunit inactivated influenza vaccine. Study-wide results and limits: Seasonal influenza vaccination, on each occasion, was suggested by the authors to recruit few new T cells.

In germline, CDR1 is SNHLY, CDR2 FYNNEI. The CDR3 totals 12 residues. The J segment lost 5 bases and the V segment lost 8 bases, leaving 1 base of the junction unmatched. Via MiXCR, TCRdb re-called the RT-PCR reads, giving one row per CDR3 protein. The data show 590,000 or so distinct CDR3 sequences, with 13% to 15% seen just once and approximately 7.6% held by the top ten. This clonotype has more than one count but fewer than ten. Its target is not known. The specimen was PBMCs from blood, collected roughly 2 weeks before vaccination. This clonotype was sampled from a man in his fifties who received an inactivated influenza vaccine. This sequence joins TRBV2 and TRBJ1-5; 9 positions match TRBD1. The CDR3 DNA reads TGTGCCAGCGGACAGGGGTATCAGCCCCAGCATTTT. This gives the protein CASGQGYQPQHF.